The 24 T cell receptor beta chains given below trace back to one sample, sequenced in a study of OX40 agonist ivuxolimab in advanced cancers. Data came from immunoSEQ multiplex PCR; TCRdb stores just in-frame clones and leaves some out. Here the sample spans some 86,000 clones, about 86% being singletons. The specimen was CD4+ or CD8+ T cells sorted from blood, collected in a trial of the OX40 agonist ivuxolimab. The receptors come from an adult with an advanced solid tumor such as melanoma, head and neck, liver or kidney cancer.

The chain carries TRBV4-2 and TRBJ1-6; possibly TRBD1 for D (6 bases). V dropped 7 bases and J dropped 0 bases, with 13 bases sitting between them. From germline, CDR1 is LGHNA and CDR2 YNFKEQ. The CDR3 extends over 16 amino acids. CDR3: CASKQQGGSYNSPLHF. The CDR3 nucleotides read TGTGCCAGCAAACAACAGGGCGGCTCCTATAATTCACCCCTCCACTTT.

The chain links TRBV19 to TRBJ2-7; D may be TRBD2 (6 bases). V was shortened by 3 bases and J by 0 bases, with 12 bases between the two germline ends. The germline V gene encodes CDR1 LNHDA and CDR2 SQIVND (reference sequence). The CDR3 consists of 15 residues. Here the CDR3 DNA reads TGTGCCAGTAGTATCGGGGACGGGAGCTCCTACGAGCAGTACTTC. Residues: CASSIGDGSSYEQYF.

CDR3 nucleotides: TGTGCCAGCAGTATAATCCCGCAAGAGACCCAGTACTTC. Its translation: CASSIIPQETQYF. The gene calls are TRBV27 and TRBJ2-5; D gene unclear. V shed 5 bases and J shed 2 bases, with 9 bases lying between them. The CDR3 contains 13 residues. Looked up from germline, CDR1 is MNHEY and CDR2 is SMNVEV (reference sequence).

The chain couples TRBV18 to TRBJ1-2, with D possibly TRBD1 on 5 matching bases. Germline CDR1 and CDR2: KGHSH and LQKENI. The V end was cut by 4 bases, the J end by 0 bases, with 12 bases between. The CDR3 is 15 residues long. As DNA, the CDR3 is TGTGCCAGCTCACAAACGATGACAGCTAACTATGGCTACACCTTC. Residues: CASSQTMTANYGYTF.

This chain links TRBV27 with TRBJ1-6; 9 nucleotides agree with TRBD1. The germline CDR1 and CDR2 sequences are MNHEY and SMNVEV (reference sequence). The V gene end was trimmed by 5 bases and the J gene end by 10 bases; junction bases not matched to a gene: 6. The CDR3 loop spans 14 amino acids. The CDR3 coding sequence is TGTGCCAGCAGTGGGGACAGGGCAAACTCACCCCTCCACTTT. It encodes CASSGDRANSPLHF.

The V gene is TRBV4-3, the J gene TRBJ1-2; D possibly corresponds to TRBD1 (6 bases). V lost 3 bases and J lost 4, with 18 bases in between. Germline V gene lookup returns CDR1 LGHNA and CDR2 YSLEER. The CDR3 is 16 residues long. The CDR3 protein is CASSQETQGGSYGYTF. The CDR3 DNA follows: TGCGCCAGCAGCCAGGAAACACAGGGTGGCAGCTATGGCTACACCTTC.

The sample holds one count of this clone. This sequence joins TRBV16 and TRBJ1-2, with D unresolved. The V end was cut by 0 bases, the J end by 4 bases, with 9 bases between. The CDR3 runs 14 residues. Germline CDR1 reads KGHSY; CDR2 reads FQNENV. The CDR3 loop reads CASSQSLSLYGYTF. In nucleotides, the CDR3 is TGTGCCAGCAGCCAATCGCTCTCCCTCTATGGCTACACCTTC.

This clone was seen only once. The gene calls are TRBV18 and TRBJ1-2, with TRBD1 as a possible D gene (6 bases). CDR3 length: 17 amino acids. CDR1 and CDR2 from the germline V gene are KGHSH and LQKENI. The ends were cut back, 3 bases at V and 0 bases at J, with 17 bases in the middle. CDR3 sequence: CASSPTIGQFTNYGYTF. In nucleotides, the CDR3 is TGTGCCAGCTCACCTACAATAGGACAGTTTACTAACTATGGCTACACCTTC.

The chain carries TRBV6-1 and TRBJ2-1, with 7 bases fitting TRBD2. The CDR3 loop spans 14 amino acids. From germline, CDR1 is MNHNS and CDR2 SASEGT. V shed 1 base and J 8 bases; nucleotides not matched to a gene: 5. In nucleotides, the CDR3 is TGTGCCAGCAGTGAAGGAGGGAGGGATTATGAGCAGTTCTTC. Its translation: CASSEGGRDYEQFF.

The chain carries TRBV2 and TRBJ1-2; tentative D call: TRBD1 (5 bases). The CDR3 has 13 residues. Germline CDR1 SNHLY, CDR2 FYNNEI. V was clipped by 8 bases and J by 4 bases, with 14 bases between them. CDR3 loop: CASRLDTFYGYTF. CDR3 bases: TGTGCCAGCCGTTTGGACACATTCTATGGCTACACCTTC.

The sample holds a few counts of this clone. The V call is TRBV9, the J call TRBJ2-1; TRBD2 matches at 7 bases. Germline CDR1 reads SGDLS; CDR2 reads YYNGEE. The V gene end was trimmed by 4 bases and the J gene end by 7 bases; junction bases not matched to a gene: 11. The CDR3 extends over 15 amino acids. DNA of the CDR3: TGTGCCAGCAGCCCGCCAGCGGGAACCCTGAATGAGCAGTTCTTC. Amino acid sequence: CASSPPAGTLNEQFF. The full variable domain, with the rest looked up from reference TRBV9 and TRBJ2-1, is DSGVTQTPKHLITATGQRVTLRCSPRSGDLSVYWYQQSLDQGLQFLIQYYNGEERAKGNILERFSAQQFPDLHSELNLSSLELGDSALYFCASSPPAGTLNEQFFGPGTRLTVL.

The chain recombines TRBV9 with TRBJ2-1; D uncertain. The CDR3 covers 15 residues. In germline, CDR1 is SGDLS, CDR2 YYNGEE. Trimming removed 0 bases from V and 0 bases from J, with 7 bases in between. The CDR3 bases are TGTGCCAGCAGCGTAGACCCGAGCTCCTACAATGAGCAGTTCTTC. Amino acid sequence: CASSVDPSSYNEQFF.

The CDR3 reads CASSFRVGMYTEAFF. The DNA for the CDR3 is TGTGCCAGCAGCTTCAGGGTTGGGATGTACACTGAAGCTTTCTTT. This rearrangement joins TRBV11-3 to TRBJ1-1; weak D call: TRBD1 (5 bases). CDR1 is SGHNT, CDR2 YENEEA, per germline. This CDR3 spans 15 amino acids. V lost 3 bases and J lost 3, with 14 bases in between.

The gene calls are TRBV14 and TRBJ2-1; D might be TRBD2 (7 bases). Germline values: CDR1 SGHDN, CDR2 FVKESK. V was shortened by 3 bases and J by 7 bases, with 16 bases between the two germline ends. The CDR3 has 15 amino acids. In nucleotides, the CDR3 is TGTGCCAGCAGCCAGCCAATGGGGGGGCGAAATGAGCAGTTCTTC. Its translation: CASSQPMGGRNEQFF. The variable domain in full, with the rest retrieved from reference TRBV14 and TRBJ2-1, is EAGVTQFPSHSVIEKGQTVTLRCDPISGHDNLYWYRRVMGKEIKFLLHFVKESKQDESGMPNNRFLAERTGGTYSTLKVQPAELEDSGVYFCASSQPMGGRNEQFFGPGTRLTVL.

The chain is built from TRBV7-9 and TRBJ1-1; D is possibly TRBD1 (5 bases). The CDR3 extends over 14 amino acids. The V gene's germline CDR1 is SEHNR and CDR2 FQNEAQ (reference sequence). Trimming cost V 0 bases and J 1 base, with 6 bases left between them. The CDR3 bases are TGTGCCAGCAGCTTAGCAGGGGCGAACACTGAAGCTTTCTTT. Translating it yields CASSLAGANTEAFF.

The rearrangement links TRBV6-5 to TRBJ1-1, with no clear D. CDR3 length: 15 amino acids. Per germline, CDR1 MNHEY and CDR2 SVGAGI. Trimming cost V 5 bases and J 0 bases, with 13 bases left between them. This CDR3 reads CASSHRDLMNTEAFF. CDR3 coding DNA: TGTGCCAGCAGTCACCGGGATTTAATGAACACTGAAGCTTTCTTT.

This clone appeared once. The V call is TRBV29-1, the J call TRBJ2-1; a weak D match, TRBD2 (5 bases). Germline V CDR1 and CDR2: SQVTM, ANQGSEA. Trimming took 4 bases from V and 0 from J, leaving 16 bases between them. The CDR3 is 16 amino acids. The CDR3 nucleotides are TGCAGCGTTGGACCCTACGGGGAGAGCTCCTACAATGAGCAGTTCTTC. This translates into CSVGPYGESSYNEQFF.

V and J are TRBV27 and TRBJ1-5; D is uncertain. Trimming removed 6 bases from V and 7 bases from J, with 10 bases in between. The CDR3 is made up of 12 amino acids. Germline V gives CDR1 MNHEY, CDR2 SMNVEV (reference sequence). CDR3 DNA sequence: TGTGCCAGCAGCCCTCGTGGACAGCCCCAGCATTTT. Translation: CASSPRGQPQHF.

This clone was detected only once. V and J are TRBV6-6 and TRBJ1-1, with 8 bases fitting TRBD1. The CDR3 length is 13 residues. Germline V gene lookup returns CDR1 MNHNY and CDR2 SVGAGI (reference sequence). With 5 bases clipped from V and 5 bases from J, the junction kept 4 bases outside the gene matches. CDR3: CASSPRQGTEAFF. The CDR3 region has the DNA TGTGCCAGCAGTCCGAGACAGGGGACTGAAGCTTTCTTT.

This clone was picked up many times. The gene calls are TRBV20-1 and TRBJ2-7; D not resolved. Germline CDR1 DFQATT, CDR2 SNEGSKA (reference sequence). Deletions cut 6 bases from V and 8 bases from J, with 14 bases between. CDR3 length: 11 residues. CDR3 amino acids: CSAPGPHQQYF. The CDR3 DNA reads TGCAGTGCCCCGGGCCCCCACCAGCAGTACTTC.

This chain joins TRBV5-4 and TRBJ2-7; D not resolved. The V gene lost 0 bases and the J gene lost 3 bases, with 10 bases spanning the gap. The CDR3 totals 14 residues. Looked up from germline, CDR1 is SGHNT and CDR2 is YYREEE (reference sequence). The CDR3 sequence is CASSLEGLGYEQYF. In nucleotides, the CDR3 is TGTGCCAGCAGCTTGGAGGGTTTAGGCTACGAGCAGTACTTC.

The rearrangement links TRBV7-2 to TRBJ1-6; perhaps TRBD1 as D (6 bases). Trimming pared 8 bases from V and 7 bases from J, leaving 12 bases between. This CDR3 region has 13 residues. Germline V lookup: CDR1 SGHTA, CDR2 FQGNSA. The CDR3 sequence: CASGGTRNSPLHF. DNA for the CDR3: TGTGCCAGCGGAGGGACACGAAATTCACCCCTCCACTTT.

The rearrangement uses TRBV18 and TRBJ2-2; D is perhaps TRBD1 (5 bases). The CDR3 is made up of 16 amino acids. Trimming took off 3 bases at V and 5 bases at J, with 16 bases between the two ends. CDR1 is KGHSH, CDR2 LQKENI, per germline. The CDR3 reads CASSPDSPLRTGELFF. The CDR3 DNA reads TGTGCCAGCTCACCCGACAGCCCTCTGAGGACCGGGGAGCTGTTTTTT.

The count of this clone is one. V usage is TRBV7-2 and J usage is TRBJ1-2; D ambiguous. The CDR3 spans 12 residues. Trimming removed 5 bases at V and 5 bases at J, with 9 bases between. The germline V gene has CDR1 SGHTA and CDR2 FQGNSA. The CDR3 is CASSQDRYGYTF. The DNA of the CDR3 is TGTGCCAGCAGCCAGGACCGATATGGCTACACCTTC.